These 28 T cell receptor beta chains originate from one sample sequenced in a study of shared clonotypes between healthy human individuals. The naive CD8 fraction comprised CD45RO-negative cells positively selected for CCR7 and excluded terminally differentiated effector memory CD45RA+ cells. Profiled with immunoSEQ multiplex PCR; TCRdb holds only in-frame clones, not every one. The profile shows 560,000 or so clones, roughly 96% of them singletons. The sample consisted of naive CD8+ T cells sorted from blood. These receptors were obtained from a woman aged 25-40 years in good health.

The V and J genes are TRBV4-1 and TRBJ2-7; 10 bases map to TRBD2. V lost 1 base and J lost 7; bases outside the gene matches: 10. CDR1 MGHRA and CDR2 YSYEKL come from the germline V gene. This CDR3 is built from 16 residues. The CDR3 protein is CASSQVLSSGSEEQYF. CDR3 DNA sequence: TGCGCCAGCAGCCAAGTCTTATCTAGCGGGAGCGAAGAGCAGTACTTC.

The chain uses TRBV28 and TRBJ1-3; D is possibly TRBD1 (6 bases). CDR1 is MDHEN, CDR2 SYDVKM, per germline. The CDR3 totals 15 residues. The V end was cut by 5 bases, the J end by 0 bases, with 11 bases between. The CDR3 sequence: CASSDRFLSGNTIYF. CDR3 coding DNA: TGTGCCAGCAGTGACAGGTTTCTCTCTGGAAACACCATATATTTT. Together with reference TRBV28 and TRBJ1-3, the CDR3 gives the full variable domain: DVKVTQSSRYLVKRTGEKVFLECVQDMDHENMFWYRQDPGLGLRLIYFSYDVKMKEKGDIPEGYSVSREKKERFSLILESASTNQTSMYLCASSDRFLSGNTIYFGEGSWLTVV.

J is TRBJ2-5 and V is TRBV28; a possible D gene is TRBD1 (6 bases). V was cut by 5 bases and J by 5 bases, with 15 bases left in between. CDR1 MDHEN and CDR2 SYDVKM come from the germline V gene. This CDR3 region has 14 residues. The CDR3 is CASSVTGSGETQYF. CDR3 DNA: TGTGCCAGCAGTGTAACAGGGTCGGGTGAGACCCAGTACTTC.

The gene calls are TRBV4-2 and TRBJ2-1; TRBD2 agrees at 8 bases. CDR1 and CDR2 from the germline V gene are LGHNA and YNFKEQ. This CDR3 has 19 amino acids. J lost 9 bases, V lost 0 bases, and 19 bases had no gene match. The CDR3 here is CASSQDNAGGPPGGGEQFF. The DNA for the CDR3 is TGTGCCAGCAGCCAAGATAATGCGGGAGGCCCTCCAGGTGGCGGTGAGCAGTTCTTC.

As for this clone: Other DNA sequences of this sample code for an identical CDR3. The chain has TRBV7-9 and TRBJ2-1; tentatively, D is TRBD1 (6 bases). Looked up from germline, CDR1 is SEHNR and CDR2 is FQNEAQ (reference sequence). The CDR3 is 12 amino acids. V lost 4 bases to trimming and J lost 7 bases, with 8 bases between them. The CDR3 bases are TGTGCCAGCAGCTCCCAGGGGAATGAGCAGTTCTTC. Its protein is CASSSQGNEQFF.

With regard to this clone: The sample holds other DNA sequences that translate to the same CDR3. This sequence joins TRBV5-6 and TRBJ2-1; 7 bases are a match to TRBD2. Trimming removed 2 bases from V and 0 bases from J; junction bases left unmatched: 2. Germline lookup yields CDR1 SGHDT and CDR2 YYEEEE. The CDR3 totals 15 residues. The CDR3: CASSFGGSSYNEQFF. The CDR3 DNA reads TGTGCCAGCAGCTTCGGGGGGAGCTCCTACAATGAGCAGTTCTTC. The full variable domain, with the rest looked up from reference TRBV5-6 and TRBJ2-1, is DAGVTQSPTHLIKTRGQQVTLRCSPKSGHDTVSWYQQALGQGPQFIFQYYEEEERQRGNFPDRFSGHQFPNYSSELNVNALLLGDSALYLCASSFGGSSYNEQFFGPGTRLTVL.

The chain joins TRBV5-4 to TRBJ2-2; possibly TRBD2 for D (6 bases). This CDR3 region has 17 residues. The V gene's germline CDR1 is SGHNT and CDR2 YYREEE (reference sequence). V lost 0 bases to trimming and J lost 4 bases, with 16 bases between them. The CDR3 region is CASSLDGWREGTGELFF. The CDR3 DNA is TGTGCCAGCAGCTTGGATGGATGGCGGGAAGGCACCGGGGAGCTGTTTTTT.

A remark on this clone: The sample has other DNA sequences that encode this CDR3 too. CDR3 DNA sequence: TGTGCCAGCAGTTTGGGCGGAACCTACGAGCAGTACTTC. Translated, it gives CASSLGGTYEQYF. The genes are TRBV28 and TRBJ2-7; D not certain. Germline CDR1 reads MDHEN; CDR2 reads SYDVKM. Trimming removed 3 bases from V and 2 bases from J, with 8 bases in between. The CDR3 runs 13 residues.

The chain has TRBV5-4 and TRBJ1-1; D gene unclear. Trimming pared 4 bases from V and 2 bases from J, leaving 9 bases between. CDR1 and CDR2 from the germline V gene are SGHNT and YYREEE (reference sequence). This CDR3 is 13 amino acids long. The CDR3 nucleotides are TGTGCCAGCAGCCAAGACGGTAACACTGAAGCTTTCTTT. This sequence encodes CASSQDGNTEAFF. The variable domain in full, completed from reference TRBV5-4 and TRBJ1-1, reads ETGVTQSPTHLIKTRGQQVTLRCSSQSGHNTVSWYQQALGQGPQFIFQYYREEENGRGNFPPRFSGLQFPNYSSELNVNALELDDSALYLCASSQDGNTEAFFGQGTRLTVV.

The chain is built from TRBV5-3 and TRBJ1-5; TRBD1 aligns across 8 bases. TRBV5-3 is designated an ORF whose function remains uncertain. The CDR3 consists of 15 residues. The V and J ends lost 4 bases and 3 bases, in that order; junction bases with no gene match: 6. The CDR3 DNA reads TGTGCCAGAAGCAATTCAGGGGGCCCCAATCAGCCCCAGCATTTT. Translation gives CARSNSGGPNQPQHF.

The rearrangement joins TRBV28 to TRBJ2-2; D perhaps matches TRBD1 (6 bases). Trimming cost V 5 bases and J 3 bases, with 13 bases left between them. The germline V gene encodes CDR1 MDHEN and CDR2 SYDVKM. The CDR3 has 15 residues. The CDR3 DNA sequence: TGTGCCAGCAGTCATAAACAGGGTGACACCGGGGAGCTGTTTTTT. Translating gives CASSHKQGDTGELFF. The full variable domain, rest sourced from reference TRBV28 and TRBJ2-2, is DVKVTQSSRYLVKRTGEKVFLECVQDMDHENMFWYRQDPGLGLRLIYFSYDVKMKEKGDIPEGYSVSREKKERFSLILESASTNQTSMYLCASSHKQGDTGELFFGEGSRLTVL.

V gene TRBV27 combines with J gene TRBJ2-7; possibly TRBD2 for D (7 bases). Trimming left V 3 bases short and J 4 bases short, with 16 bases between. CDR1 is MNHEY and CDR2 is SMNVEV in the germline V gene (reference sequence). The CDR3 covers 15 residues. In DNA, the CDR3 is TGTGCCAGCAGTTTTGGGGGGGCAGCACCATACGAGCAGTACTTC. Translating it yields CASSFGGAAPYEQYF.

This rearrangement joins TRBV25-1 to TRBJ1-5; D unclear. The germline gives CDR1 MGHDK, CDR2 SYGVNS. CDR3 size: 14 residues. The V and J ends lost 3 bases and 4 bases respectively, with 10 bases between them. The CDR3 DNA reads as TGTGCCAGCAGTGACCTGGGGTTTAATCAGCCCCAGCATTTT. Encoded protein: CASSDLGFNQPQHF.

The chain links TRBV13 to TRBJ2-7, with D uncertain. V lost 8 bases and J lost 3, with 8 bases in between. This CDR3 has 11 amino acids. The germline gives CDR1 PRHDT, CDR2 FYEKMQ (reference sequence). Written as DNA, the CDR3 is TGTGCCAGCGGCTCTGGCTACGAGCAGTACTTC. Translated, it gives CASGSGYEQYF.

The genes are TRBV29-1 and TRBJ2-7, with 9 bases lining up with TRBD1. The J segment lost 5 bases and the V segment lost 4 bases, leaving 6 bases of the junction unmatched. CDR1 SQVTM and CDR2 ANQGSEA come from the germline V gene. The CDR3 sequence is 13 residues long. The CDR3 spells CSVVGTGNHEQYF. DNA for the CDR3: TGCAGCGTTGTGGGGACAGGGAACCACGAGCAGTACTTC.

The chain has TRBV27 and TRBJ1-2, with 7 bases matching TRBD1. V shed 8 bases and J 1 base; nucleotides not matched to a gene: 22. This CDR3 is built from 19 residues. Germline V gene data show CDR1 as MNHEY and CDR2 as SMNVEV (reference sequence). The CDR3 nucleotides read TGTGCCAGCCACACTCGTGTGACGCCCGACAGGGACAATAACTATGGCTACACCTTC. Its protein is CASHTRVTPDRDNNYGYTF.

The rearrangement uses TRBV7-3 and TRBJ2-3, with D possibly matching TRBD1 (8 bases). The ends were cut back, 4 bases at V and 5 bases at J, with 16 bases in the middle. This CDR3 is built from 15 residues. Germline V gene sequence: CDR1 SGHTA, CDR2 FQGTGA. CDR3 sequence (DNA): TGTGCCAGCAGCTCAACAGGGGGGGCCCAAGATACGCAGTATTTT. It codes for CASSSTGGAQDTQYF.

The chain has TRBV28 and TRBJ1-5, with D tentatively TRBD1 (6 bases). The CDR3 totals 15 residues. Germline CDR1 and CDR2: MDHEN and SYDVKM. With 1 base removed from V and 9 bases from J, the gap between germline ends came to 16 bases. The CDR3 DNA follows: TGTGCCAGCAGTTTATCGGGACGGGGGCTTTGGCCCCAGCATTTT. It codes for CASSLSGRGLWPQHF. Variable domain in full (rest from reference TRBV28 and TRBJ1-5): DVKVTQSSRYLVKRTGEKVFLECVQDMDHENMFWYRQDPGLGLRLIYFSYDVKMKEKGDIPEGYSVSREKKERFSLILESASTNQTSMYLCASSLSGRGLWPQHFGDGTRLSIL.

The chain recombines TRBV7-9 with TRBJ2-5, with D tentatively TRBD2 (6 bases). Gene TRBJ2-7 matches the end of the DNA better, so the J call may be wrong. CDR3 length: 16 residues. The germline V gene encodes CDR1 SEHNR and CDR2 FQNEAQ (reference sequence). The CDR3 is CASSLRYGGDDHEQYF. The CDR3 nucleotides are TGTGCCAGCAGCTTAAGATATGGAGGGGACGACCACGAGCAGTACTTC.

The gene calls are TRBV18 and TRBJ2-1; 9 bases match TRBD2. V was clipped by 2 bases and J by 2 bases; unmatched bases: 1. The CDR3 loop spans 15 amino acids. Germline V gene data show CDR1 as KGHSH and CDR2 as LQKENI. This chain's CDR3 is CASSPASGTYNEQFF. CDR3 in DNA: TGTGCCAGCTCACCAGCTAGCGGGACCTACAATGAGCAGTTCTTC.

The V call is TRBV10-2, the J call TRBJ1-2, with D possibly matching TRBD1 (6 bases). The CDR3 has 15 amino acids. Trimming stripped 1 base from V and 4 bases from J, with 13 bases between. Per germline, CDR1 WSHSY and CDR2 SAAADI. CDR3 bases: TGCGCCAGCAGTGAGTTCCGGGACAACGGCTATGGCTACACCTTC. Translating it yields CASSEFRDNGYGYTF.

CDR3 DNA: TGTGCCAGCAGCTTGGCTAGCGGGGCGAGCTCCTACAATGAGCAGTTCTTC. Protein sequence: CASSLASGASSYNEQFF. V and J are TRBV5-6 and TRBJ2-1, with 9 bases fitting TRBD2. This CDR3 region has 17 residues. The germline V gene has CDR1 SGHDT and CDR2 YYEEEE. With V trimmed by 0 bases and J by 0 bases, 4 bases remained unmatched. The variable domain in full, with the rest retrieved from reference TRBV5-6 and TRBJ2-1, is DAGVTQSPTHLIKTRGQQVTLRCSPKSGHDTVSWYQQALGQGPQFIFQYYEEEERQRGNFPDRFSGHQFPNYSSELNVNALLLGDSALYLCASSLASGASSYNEQFFGPGTRLTVL.

In regard to this clone: The sample carries other DNA sequences with the same CDR3. The rearrangement links TRBV4-1 to TRBJ2-7, with D possibly TRBD2 on 7 matching bases. Germline CDR1 is MGHRA and CDR2 is YSYEKL. There are 14 residues in the CDR3. V was pared by 1 base and J by 3 bases, with 10 bases between. In DNA form, the CDR3 reads TGCGCCAGCAGCCAAGGGGGAGGGGGCTACGAGCAGTACTTC. Residues: CASSQGGGGYEQYF.

The genes are TRBV29-1 and TRBJ2-1, with 8 bases that match TRBD1. Losses at the gene ends were 2 bases for V and 8 bases for J; bases not matched to a gene: 2. Germline V gene sequence: CDR1 SQVTM, CDR2 ANQGSEA. The CDR3 consists of 12 residues. The CDR3 DNA reads TGCAGCGTTGAACCAGGGGGCTATGAGCAGTTCTTC. Amino acid sequence: CSVEPGGYEQFF.

The chain links TRBV7-6 to TRBJ2-7; D ambiguous. V lost 2 bases and J lost 5, with 10 bases in between. CDR3 length: 13 amino acids. Germline-derived CDR1 and CDR2 are SGHVS and FNYEAQ. The CDR3 DNA reads TGTGCCAGCAGCTTAATGGCACTAAACGAGCAGTACTTC. Amino acids: CASSLMALNEQYF.

The chain is built from TRBV2 and TRBJ1-5; no reliable D call. CDR3 length: 16 amino acids. From germline, CDR1 is SNHLY and CDR2 FYNNEI. The V and J ends lost 5 bases and 5 bases respectively, with 19 bases between them. The CDR3 DNA sequence: TGTGCCAGCAGTAAGTCAGTGGAGGGTTGGTATCAGCCCCAGCATTTT. It specifies CASSKSVEGWYQPQHF.

V usage is TRBV19 and J usage is TRBJ2-5; unclear D gene. Trimming stripped 4 bases from V and 2 bases from J, with 14 bases between. CDR1 and CDR2 (germline): LNHDA, SQIVND (reference sequence). This CDR3 has 15 residues. CDR3: CASSTSGLKQETQYF. CDR3 coding DNA: TGTGCCAGTAGTACCTCTGGGCTAAAGCAAGAGACCCAGTACTTC.

The genes are TRBV27 and TRBJ2-7; no definite D call. The ends were cut back, 6 bases at V and 6 bases at J, with 18 bases in the middle. Looked up from germline, CDR1 is MNHEY and CDR2 is SMNVEV (reference sequence). This CDR3 region has 14 residues. The CDR3 loop is CASSTLAAAGEQYF. CDR3 DNA: TGTGCCAGCAGCACCTTAGCTGCTGCAGGCGAGCAGTACTTC.